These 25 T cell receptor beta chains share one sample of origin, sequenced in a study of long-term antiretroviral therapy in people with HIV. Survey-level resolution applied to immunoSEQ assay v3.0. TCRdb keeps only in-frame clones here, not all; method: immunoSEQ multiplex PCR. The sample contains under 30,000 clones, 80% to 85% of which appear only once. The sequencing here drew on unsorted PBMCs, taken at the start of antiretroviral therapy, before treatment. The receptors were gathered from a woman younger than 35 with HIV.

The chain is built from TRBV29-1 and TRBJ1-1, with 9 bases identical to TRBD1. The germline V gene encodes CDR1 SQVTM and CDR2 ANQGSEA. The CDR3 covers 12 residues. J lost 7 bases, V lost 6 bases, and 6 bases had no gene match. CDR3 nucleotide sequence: TGCAGCGTCCAAAGACAGGGGGTTGAAGCTTTCTTT. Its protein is CSVQRQGVEAFF. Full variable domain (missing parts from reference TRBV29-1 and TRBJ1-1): SAVISQKPSRDICQRGTSLTIQCQVDSQVTMMFWYRQQPGQSLTLIATANQGSEATYESGFVIDKFPISRPNLTFSTLTVSNMSPEDSSIYLCSVQRQGVEAFFGQGTRLTVV.

CDR3 amino acids: CASIPGPAVYTEAFF. CDR3 sequence (DNA): TGTGCCAGCATCCCCGGGCCGGCAGTTTACACTGAAGCTTTCTTT. J is TRBJ1-1 and V is TRBV7-9; D call uncertain. Trimming left V 7 bases short and J 3 bases short, with 18 bases between. The CDR3 is 15 amino acids. Germline V gives CDR1 SEHNR, CDR2 FQNEAQ (reference sequence). The complete variable domain, with remaining parts taken from reference TRBV7-9 and TRBJ1-1, reads DTGVSQNPRHKITKRGQNVTFRCDPISEHNRLYWYRQTLGQGPEFLTYFQNEAQLEKSRLLSDRFSAERPKGSFSTLEIQRTEQGDSAMYLCASIPGPAVYTEAFFGQGTRLTVV.

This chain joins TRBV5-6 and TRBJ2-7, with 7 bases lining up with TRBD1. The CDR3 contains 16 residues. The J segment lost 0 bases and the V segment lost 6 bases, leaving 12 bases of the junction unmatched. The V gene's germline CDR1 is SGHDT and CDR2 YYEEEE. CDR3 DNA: TGTGCCAGCATCGGAGGCCCCGGGACAGCCTCCTACGAGCAGTACTTC. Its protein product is CASIGGPGTASYEQYF.

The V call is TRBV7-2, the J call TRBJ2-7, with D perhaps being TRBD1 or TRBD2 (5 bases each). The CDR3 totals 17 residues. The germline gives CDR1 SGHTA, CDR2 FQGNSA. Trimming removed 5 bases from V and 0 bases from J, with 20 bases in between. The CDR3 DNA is TGTGCCAGCAGCGCAGACAGCTCCCCGGGGAGCTCCTACGAGCAGTACTTC. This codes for CASSADSSPGSSYEQYF. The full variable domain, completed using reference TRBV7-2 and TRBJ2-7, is GAGVSQSPSNKVTEKGKDVELRCDPISGHTALYWYRQSLGQGLEFLIYFQGNSAPDKSGLPSDRFSAERTGGSVSTLTIQRTQQEDSAVYLCASSADSSPGSSYEQYFGPGTRLTVT.

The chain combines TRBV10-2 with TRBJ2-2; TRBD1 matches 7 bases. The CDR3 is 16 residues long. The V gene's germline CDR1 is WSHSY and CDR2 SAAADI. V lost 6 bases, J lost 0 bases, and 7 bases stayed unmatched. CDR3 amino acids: CASRDMGQTNTGELFF. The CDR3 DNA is TGCGCCAGCAGAGATATGGGACAGACGAACACCGGGGAGCTGTTTTTT.

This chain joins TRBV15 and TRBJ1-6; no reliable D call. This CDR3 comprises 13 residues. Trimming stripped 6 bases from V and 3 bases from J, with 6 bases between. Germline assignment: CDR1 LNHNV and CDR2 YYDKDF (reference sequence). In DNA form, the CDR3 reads TGTGCCACCAGGGAGGGCTATAATTCACCCCTCCACTTT. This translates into CATREGYNSPLHF.

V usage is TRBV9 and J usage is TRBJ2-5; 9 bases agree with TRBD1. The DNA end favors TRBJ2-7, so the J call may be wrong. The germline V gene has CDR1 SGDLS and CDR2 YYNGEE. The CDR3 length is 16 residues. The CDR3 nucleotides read TGTGCCAGCAGCGTAGCGGGACAGGGAGAAGGAAGCGAGCAGTACTTC. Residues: CASSVAGQGEGSEQYF.

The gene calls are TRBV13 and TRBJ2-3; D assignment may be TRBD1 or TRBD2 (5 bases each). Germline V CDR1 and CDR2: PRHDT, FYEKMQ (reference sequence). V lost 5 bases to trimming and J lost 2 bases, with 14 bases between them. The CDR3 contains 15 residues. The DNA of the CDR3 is TGTGCCAGCAGCCCTATGGGGACGTACACAGATACGCAGTATTTT. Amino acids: CASSPMGTYTDTQYF.

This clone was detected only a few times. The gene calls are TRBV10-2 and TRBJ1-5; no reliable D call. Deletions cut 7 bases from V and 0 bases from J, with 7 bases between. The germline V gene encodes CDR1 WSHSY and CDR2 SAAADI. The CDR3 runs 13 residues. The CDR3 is CASNGYSNQPQHF. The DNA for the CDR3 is TGCGCCAGCAACGGGTATAGCAATCAGCCCCAGCATTTT.

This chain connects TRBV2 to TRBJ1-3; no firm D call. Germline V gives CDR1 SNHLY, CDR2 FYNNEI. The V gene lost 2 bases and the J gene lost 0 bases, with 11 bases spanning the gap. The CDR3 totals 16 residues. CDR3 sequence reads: CASSEWTVDSGNTIYF. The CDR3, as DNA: TGTGCCAGCAGTGAATGGACGGTAGACTCTGGAAACACCATATATTTT. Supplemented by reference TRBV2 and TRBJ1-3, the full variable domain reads EPEVTQTPSHQVTQMGQEVILRCVPISNHLYFYWYRQILGQKVEFLVSFYNNEISEKSEIFDDQFSVERPDGSNFTLKIRSTKLEDSAMYFCASSEWTVDSGNTIYFGEGSWLTVV.

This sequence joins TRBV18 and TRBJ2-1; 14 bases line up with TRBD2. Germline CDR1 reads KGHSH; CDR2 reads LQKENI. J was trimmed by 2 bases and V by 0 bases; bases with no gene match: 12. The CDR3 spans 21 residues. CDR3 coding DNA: TGTGCCAGCTCACCACCGAGAACCGGGACTAGCGGGAGCGTTGCCTACAATGAGCAGTTCTTC. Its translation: CASSPPRTGTSGSVAYNEQFF.

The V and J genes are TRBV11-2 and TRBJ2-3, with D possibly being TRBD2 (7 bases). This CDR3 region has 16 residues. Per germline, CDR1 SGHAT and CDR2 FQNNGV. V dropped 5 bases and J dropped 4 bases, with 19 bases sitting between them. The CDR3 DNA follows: TGTGCCAGCAGCCCTCGGGGGGCGGGAGTTCCAGATACGCAGTATTTT. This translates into CASSPRGAGVPDTQYF. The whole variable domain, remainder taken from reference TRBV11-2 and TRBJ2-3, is EAGVAQSPRYKIIEKRQSVAFWCNPISGHATLYWYQQILGQGPKLLIQFQNNGVVDDSQLPKDRFSAERLKGVDSTLKIQPAKLEDSAVYLCASSPRGAGVPDTQYFGPGTRLTVL.

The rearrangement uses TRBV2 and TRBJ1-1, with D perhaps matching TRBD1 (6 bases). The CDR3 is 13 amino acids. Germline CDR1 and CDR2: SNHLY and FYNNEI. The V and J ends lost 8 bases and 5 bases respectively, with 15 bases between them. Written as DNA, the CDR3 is TGTGCCAGCTCTCAGGGGCCGGGGACTGAAGCTTTCTTT. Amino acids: CASSQGPGTEAFF.

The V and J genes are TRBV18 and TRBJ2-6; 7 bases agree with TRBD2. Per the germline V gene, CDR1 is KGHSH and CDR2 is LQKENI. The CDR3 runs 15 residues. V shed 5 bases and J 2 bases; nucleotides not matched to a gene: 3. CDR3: CASSTGLPGANVLTF. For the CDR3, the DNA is TGTGCCAGCTCAACGGGACTACCTGGGGCCAACGTCCTGACTTTC.

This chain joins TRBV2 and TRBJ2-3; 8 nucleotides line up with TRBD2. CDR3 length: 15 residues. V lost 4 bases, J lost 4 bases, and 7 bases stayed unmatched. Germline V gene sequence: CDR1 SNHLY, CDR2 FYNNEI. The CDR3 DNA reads TGTGCCAGCAGTGGCGCGGGAGGAAGGGCAGATACGCAGTATTTT. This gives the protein CASSGAGGRADTQYF.

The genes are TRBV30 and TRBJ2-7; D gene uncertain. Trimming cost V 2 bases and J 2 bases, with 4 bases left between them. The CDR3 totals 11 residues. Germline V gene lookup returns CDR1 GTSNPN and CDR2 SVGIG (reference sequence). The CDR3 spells CAWSRAYEQYF. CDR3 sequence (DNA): TGTGCCTGGAGTCGGGCCTACGAGCAGTACTTC.

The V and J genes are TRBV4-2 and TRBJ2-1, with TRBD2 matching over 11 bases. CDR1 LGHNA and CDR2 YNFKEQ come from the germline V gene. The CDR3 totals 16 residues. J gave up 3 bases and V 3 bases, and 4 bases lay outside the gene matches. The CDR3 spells CASSHRLAGFYNEQFF. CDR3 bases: TGTGCCAGCAGCCACCGACTAGCGGGATTCTACAATGAGCAGTTCTTC.

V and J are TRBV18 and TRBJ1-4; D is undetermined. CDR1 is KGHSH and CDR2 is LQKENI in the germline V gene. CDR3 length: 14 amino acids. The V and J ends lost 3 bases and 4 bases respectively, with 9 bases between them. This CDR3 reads CASSPAPSNEKLFF. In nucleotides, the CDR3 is TGTGCCAGCTCACCTGCACCGAGTAATGAAAAACTGTTTTTT.

DNA for the CDR3: TGTGCCAGCAGTCCTCTAAGCTCCTACAATGAGCAGTTCTTC. This codes for CASSPLSSYNEQFF. The chain couples TRBV6-1 to TRBJ2-1, with D unclear. CDR3 length equals 14 residues. Germline CDR1 reads MNHNS; CDR2 reads SASEGT. Trimming took off 5 bases at V and 0 bases at J, with 8 bases between the two ends.

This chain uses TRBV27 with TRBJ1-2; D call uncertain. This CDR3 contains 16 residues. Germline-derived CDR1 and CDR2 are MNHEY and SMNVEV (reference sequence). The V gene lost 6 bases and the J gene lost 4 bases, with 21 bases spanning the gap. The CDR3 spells CASSPDGQAPFYGYTF. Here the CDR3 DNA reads TGTGCCAGCAGCCCGGACGGCCAAGCCCCCTTCTATGGCTACACCTTC.

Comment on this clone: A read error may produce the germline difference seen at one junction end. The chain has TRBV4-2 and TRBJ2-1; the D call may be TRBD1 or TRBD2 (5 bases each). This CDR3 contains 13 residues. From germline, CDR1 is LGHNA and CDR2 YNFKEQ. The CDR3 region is CASSQGEYNEQFF. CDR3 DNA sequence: TGTGCCAGCAGTCAAGGGGAGTACAATGAGCAGTTCTTC.

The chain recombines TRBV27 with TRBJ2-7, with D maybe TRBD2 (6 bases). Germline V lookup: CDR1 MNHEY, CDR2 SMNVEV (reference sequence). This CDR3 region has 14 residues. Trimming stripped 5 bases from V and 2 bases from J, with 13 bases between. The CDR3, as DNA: TGTGCCAGCAGTCCACCCGCGGGGCCCTACGAGCAGTACTTC. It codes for CASSPPAGPYEQYF.

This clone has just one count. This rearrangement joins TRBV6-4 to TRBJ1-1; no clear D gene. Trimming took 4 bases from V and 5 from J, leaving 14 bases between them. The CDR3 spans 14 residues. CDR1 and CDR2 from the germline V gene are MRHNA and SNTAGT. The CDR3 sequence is CASSASPGETEAFF. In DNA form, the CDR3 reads TGTGCCAGCAGTGCCTCCCCCGGGGAGACTGAAGCTTTCTTT.

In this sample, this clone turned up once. The CDR3 is CASSRGPSKAETQYF. DNA of the CDR3: TGTGCCAGCTCTCGGGGACCTAGCAAGGCGGAGACCCAGTACTTC. The chain is built from TRBV19 and TRBJ2-5; D is perhaps TRBD1 or TRBD2 (5 bases each). Trimming took off 9 bases at V and 5 bases at J, with 22 bases between the two ends. Germline CDR1 LNHDA, CDR2 SQIVND (reference sequence). The CDR3 has 15 amino acids.

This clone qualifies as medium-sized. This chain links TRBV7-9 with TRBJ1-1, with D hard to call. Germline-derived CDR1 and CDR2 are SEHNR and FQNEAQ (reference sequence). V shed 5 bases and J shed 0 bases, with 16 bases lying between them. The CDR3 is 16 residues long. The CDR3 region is CASSPSPPYLNTEAFF. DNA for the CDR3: TGTGCCAGCAGCCCCTCCCCACCATACCTGAACACTGAAGCTTTCTTT.